This T cell receptor beta chain was identified in a study of shared clonotypes between healthy human individuals. As for the study in general: Three CD4 naive, three CD4 memory, two CD8 naive and one CD8 memory plate were used per donor. Study outcomes and limitations: For naive CD4 cells, 4% to 5% of clonotypes were shared across a few donors.

Deep-level settings were used for running the assay. TCRdb's copy holds only in-frame clones and misses some; the assay was immunoSEQ multiplex PCR. The sample contains millions of clones, 85% to 95% of which appear only once. CDR1 and CDR2 (germline): SGHTA, FQGNSA. The CDR3 runs 14 residues. V was clipped by 6 bases and J by 4 bases, with 15 bases between them. Turning to this clone: What it binds is not known.

CD4+ cells yielded CD45RA+ naive and CD45RA-negative memory subsets. The source material was naive CD4+ T cells sorted from blood. Noted subset: CD45RA+ positively selected. V and J are TRBV7-2 and TRBJ1-2; D remains ambiguous. The receptor was derived from a man aged 18 to 29 in good health. Here the CDR3 DNA reads TGTGCCAGCAGAAAGCCGGACGGCCTCTATGGCTACACCTTC. It is translated as CASRKPDGLYGYTF. The full variable domain, its missing parts supplied by reference TRBV7-2 and TRBJ1-2, is GAGVSQSPSNKVTEKGKDVELRCDPISGHTALYWYRQSLGQGLEFLIYFQGNSAPDKSGLPSDRFSAERTGGSVSTLTIQRTQQEDSAVYLCASRKPDGLYGYTFGSGTRLTVV.